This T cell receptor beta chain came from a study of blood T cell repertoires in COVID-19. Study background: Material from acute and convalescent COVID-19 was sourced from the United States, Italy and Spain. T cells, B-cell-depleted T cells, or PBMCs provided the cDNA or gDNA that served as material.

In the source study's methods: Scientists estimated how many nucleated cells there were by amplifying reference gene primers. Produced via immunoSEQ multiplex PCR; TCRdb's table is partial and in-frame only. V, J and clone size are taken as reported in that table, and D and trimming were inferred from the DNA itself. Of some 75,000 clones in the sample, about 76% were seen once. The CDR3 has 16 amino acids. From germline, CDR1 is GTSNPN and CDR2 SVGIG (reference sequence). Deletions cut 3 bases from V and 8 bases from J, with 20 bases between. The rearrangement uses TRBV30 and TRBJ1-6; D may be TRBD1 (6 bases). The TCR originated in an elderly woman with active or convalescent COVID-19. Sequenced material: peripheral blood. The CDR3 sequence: CAWSRRGALGDSPLHF. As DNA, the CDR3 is TGTGCCTGGAGCCGACGGGGGGCTCTTGGAGATTCACCCCTCCACTTT. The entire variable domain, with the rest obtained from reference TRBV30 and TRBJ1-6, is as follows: SQTIHQWPATLVQPVGSPLSLECTVEGTSNPNLYWYRQAAGRGLQLLFYSVGIGQISSEVPQNLSASRPQDRQFILSSKKLLLSDSGFYLCAWSRRGALGDSPLHFGNGTRLTVT.